These T cell receptor beta chains were read from a single sample in a study of blood T cell repertoires in COVID-19. TCRdb keeps only in-frame clones here, not all; method: immunoSEQ multiplex PCR. The sample holds about 210,000 clones, around four fifths seen once. Sequenced material: peripheral blood. These receptors originate from a man aged 45-65 years with active or convalescent COVID-19. The CDR3 runs from the conserved cysteine through the conserved F or W. A D gene is named only where the DNA matches it firmly. The listing skips clone size in some rows; elsewhere it reads once, few, many or a size class.

J: TRBJ1-5; size: NA; V: TRBV7-5; D: NA; DNA: TGTGCCAGAAGCTCCCTTGTAAGGACAGGGGTATTACAGCCCCAGCATTTT; CDR3: CARSSLVRTGVLQPQHF
J: TRBJ2-7; size: NA; V: TRBV9; D: NA; DNA: TGTGCCAGCAGCAGGGGAGGCGCCACCTACGAGCAGTACTTC; CDR3: CASSRGGATYEQYF
J: TRBJ2-6; size: few; V: TRBV7-6; D: NA; DNA: TGTGCCAGCAGCTTCCAAGGGGCAGGAGTCTCTGGGGCCAACGTCCTGACTTTC; CDR3: CASSFQGAGVSGANVLTF
J: TRBJ2-3; size: NA; V: TRBV2; D: TRBD1; DNA: TGTGCCAGCAGTGGGGGGACAGGGGGCAGGGCAGATACGCAGTATTTT; CDR3: CASSGGTGGRADTQYF
J: TRBJ1-2; size: NA; V: TRBV5-4; D: TRBD1; DNA: TGTGCCAGCAGCTCCTTCACAGGGGGCGCCTATGGCTACACCTTC; CDR3: CASSSFTGGAYGYTF
J: TRBJ1-3; size: few; V: TRBV6-1; D: NA; DNA: TGTGCCAGCAGTCCTCTCGGAGATGGAAACACCATATATTTT; CDR3: CASSPLGDGNTIYF
J: TRBJ2-2; size: NA; V: TRBV7-9; D: NA; DNA: TGTGCCAGCAGCTTAGGGGGCGGGACGGCCACCGGGGAGCTGTTTTTT; CDR3: CASSLGGGTATGELFF
J: TRBJ1-2; size: NA; V: TRBV28; D: TRBD1; DNA: TGTGCCAGCAGCTGGGGGTCGACAGGGTCGAACTATGGCTACACCTTC; CDR3: CASSWGSTGSNYGYTF
J: TRBJ2-7; size: NA; V: TRBV6-5; D: NA; DNA: TGTGCCAGCAGTAGGTCGACAGGCTACGAGCAGTACTTC; CDR3: CASSRSTGYEQYF
J: TRBJ1-5; size: once; V: TRBV19; D: TRBD1; DNA: TGTGCCAGTAGTATAGGCCACTCCGACAGGGGGCGGAATCAGCCCCAGCATTTT; CDR3: CASSIGHSDRGRNQPQHF
J: TRBJ1-2; size: once; V: TRBV6-5; D: TRBD1; DNA: TGTGCCAGCAGCGAGTGGGACAGGGTCTATGGCTACACCTTC; CDR3: CASSEWDRVYGYTF
J: TRBJ1-4; size: once; V: TRBV18; D: TRBD1; DNA: TGTGCCAGCTCACCGGCGACAGGGTCGGGTGAAAAACTGTTTTTT; CDR3: CASSPATGSGEKLFF
J: TRBJ2-3; size: many; V: TRBV3-1/TRBV3-2; D: TRBD2; DNA: TGTGCCAGCAGCCAAGATTGGGGGGGGAGTAGCACAGATACGCAGTATTTT; CDR3: CASSQDWGGSSTDTQYF
J: TRBJ1-5; size: NA; V: TRBV20-1; D: NA; DNA: TGCAGTGCTAGTCAGTACAGGGTAGGCAATCAGCCCCAGCATTTT; CDR3: CSASQYRVGNQPQHF
J: TRBJ1-1; size: NA; V: TRBV7-2; D: NA; DNA: TGTGCCAGCAGTTCCTTGGGCCTGAACACTGAAGCTTTCTTT; CDR3: CASSSLGLNTEAFF
J: TRBJ1-4; size: NA; V: TRBV5-5; D: TRBD1; DNA: TGTGCCAGCAGGGGACACAGGGGGGAAAAACTGTTTTTT; CDR3: CASRGHRGEKLFF
J: TRBJ2-7; size: NA; V: TRBV6-5; D: NA; DNA: TGTGCCAGCCAAAACTCCCTGGTCTACGAGCAGTACTTC; CDR3: CASQNSLVYEQYF
J: TRBJ2-2; size: NA; V: TRBV7-8; D: TRBD2; DNA: TGTGCCAGCAGCTTAGTCACTAGCGCGAACACCGGGGAGCTGTTTTTT; CDR3: CASSLVTSANTGELFF